This T cell receptor beta chain was observed in a study of control samples from healthy donors and cancer patients. Assay used: immunoSEQ multiplex PCR; TCRdb lists only in-frame clones, some missing. The sample has fewer than 60,000 clones; 85% to 95% are singletons. This CDR3 is built from 15 residues. The germline V and J ends were trimmed by 1 base and 0 bases, with 9 bases remaining between them. Germline CDR1 and CDR2: PRHDT and FYEKMQ (reference sequence). The sequence was collected from a man aged 25-45 years in good health. The chain couples TRBV13 to TRBJ1-2; TRBD1 is a possible D gene (6 bases). Sequences were obtained from blood. The CDR3 region is CASSLVGGTNYGYTF. Here the CDR3 DNA reads TGTGCCAGCAGCTTAGTAGGGGGTACTAACTATGGCTACACCTTC.